Following are 8 T cell receptor beta chains from one sample sequenced in a study of Graves' ophthalmopathy and Graves' hyperthyroidism. From RNA, the CDR3 regions of TCR beta chains were amplified and sequenced. Second-round multiplex PCR followed a first-round RT-PCR using HTBI primers. TCRdb ran MiXCR on the multiplex PCR reads and lists one entry per CDR3 protein. The table includes approximately 640,000 distinct CDR3 sequences, about 40% detected once. The sample comprised peripheral blood. The source is an adult man with Graves' ophthalmopathy.

This clonotype appeared a few times. This chain uses TRBV6-1 with TRBJ2-7; 8 nucleotides match TRBD1. This CDR3 spans 16 amino acids. With V trimmed by 5 bases and J by 2 bases, 11 bases remained unmatched. Germline CDR1 MNHNS, CDR2 SASEGT. The CDR3 sequence is CASSYSNRGFAYEQYF. Written as DNA, the CDR3 is TGTGCCAGCAGTTACTCCAACAGGGGGTTTGCCTACGAGCAGTACTTC.

The chain recombines TRBV19 with TRBJ1-1, with 7 bases aligning to TRBD1. V shed 8 bases, J shed 1 base, and the junction held 4 bases outside the gene matches. Germline V gene lookup returns CDR1 LNHDA and CDR2 SQIVND (reference sequence). The CDR3 is made up of 13 amino acids. The CDR3 sequence is CASAHRGNTEAFF. The CDR3 nucleotides are TGTGCCAGTGCTCACAGGGGGAACACTGAAGCTTTCTTT.

A word on this clonotype: It is unclear where the CDR3 begins or ends on the DNA, so no DNA is shown, and the CDR3 is as TCRdb lists it. This chain connects TRBV6-5 to TRBJ1-2; the D call of TRBD1 is as the table states it, not checked on the DNA. The CDR3 adds up to 17 amino acids, both ends counted. Germline values: CDR1 MNHEY, CDR2 SVGAGI. The CDR3 loop is CATLPGTGGLVLYGCTF.

The chain couples TRBV2 to TRBJ2-7; D possibly corresponds to TRBD1 (6 bases). The CDR3 runs to 14 residues. Germline V gene lookup returns CDR1 SNHLY and CDR2 FYNNEI. V was pared by 6 bases and J by 2 bases, with 14 bases between. The CDR3 protein is CASSVQGTPYEQYF. In DNA form, the CDR3 reads TGTGCCAGCAGCGTACAGGGAACGCCCTACGAGCAGTACTTC.

In this sample, this clonotype turned up many times. The chain recombines TRBV27 with TRBJ2-7; D might be TRBD1 (5 bases). V shed 3 bases and J shed 6 bases, with 15 bases lying between them. This CDR3 spans 14 amino acids. Germline CDR1 reads MNHEY; CDR2 reads SMNVEV (reference sequence). DNA for the CDR3: TGTGCCAGCAGTTTCGGGCAGGGTCCCGCCGAGCAGTACTTC. As protein: CASSFGQGPAEQYF.

This clonotype has at least ten counts. The chain is built from TRBV3-1 and TRBJ2-7, with D tentatively TRBD2 (5 bases). The CDR3 sequence is 13 residues long. Germline V gives CDR1 LGHDT, CDR2 YNNKEL (reference sequence). V lost 4 bases, J lost 4 bases, and 11 bases lay in between. The CDR3 DNA reads as TGTGCCAGCAGCCCCGGGATAAATTACGAGCAGTACTTC. Protein: CASSPGINYEQYF.

Only a few counts were recorded for this clonotype. This rearrangement joins TRBV7-9 to TRBJ2-2; TRBD2 is a possible D gene (6 bases). Germline assignment: CDR1 SEHNR and CDR2 FQNEAQ (reference sequence). Trimming pared 4 bases from V and 4 bases from J, leaving 16 bases between. The CDR3 is made up of 16 amino acids. The CDR3 is CASSSWGVASTGELFF. Here the CDR3 DNA reads TGTGCCAGCAGCTCTTGGGGGGTAGCGAGCACCGGGGAGCTGTTTTTT.

The chain combines TRBV2 with TRBJ1-1, with TRBD1 as a possible D gene (6 bases). CDR1 and CDR2 (germline): SNHLY, FYNNEI. The CDR3 is made up of 15 amino acids. Trimming removed 11 bases at V and 0 bases at J, with 19 bases between. CDR3: CAWSQGGGMNTEAFF. Written as DNA, the CDR3 is TGTGCCTGGAGTCAAGGGGGGGGCATGAACACTGAAGCTTTCTTT. Complete variable domain (other parts from reference TRBV2 and TRBJ1-1): EPEVTQTPSHQVTQMGQEVILRCVPISNHLYFYWYRQILGQKVEFLVSFYNNEISEKSEIFDDQFSVERPDGSNFTLKIRSTKLEDSAMYFCAWSQGGGMNTEAFFGQGTRLTVV.